The 26 T cell receptor beta chains listed next were all sequenced from one sample in a study of shared clonotypes between healthy human individuals. It was CD45RO-negative cells, positively selected for CCR7, that made up naive CD8 cells, with terminally differentiated effector memory CD45RA+ cells excluded. Generated by immunoSEQ multiplex PCR, the TCRdb table keeps only in-frame clones and is missing some. The sample shows millions of clones, roughly 95% of them seen only once. The sequencing sample was made of naive CD8+ T cells sorted from blood. The receptors were sampled from a man aged 18 to 35 in good health.

The V and J genes are TRBV28 and TRBJ1-1; D is undetermined. Germline-derived CDR1 and CDR2 are MDHEN and SYDVKM. The CDR3 runs to 16 residues. V lost 2 bases and J 0 bases, leaving 13 bases between the germline ends. CDR3 protein: CASSLGIQQMNTEAFF. CDR3 in DNA: TGTGCCAGCAGTTTAGGCATACAACAGATGAACACTGAAGCTTTCTTT.

The chain uses TRBV6-5 and TRBJ2-1; no clear D. The CDR3 covers 14 residues. The V end was cut by 5 bases, the J end by 7 bases, with 15 bases between. Germline CDR1 reads MNHEY; CDR2 reads SVGAGI. CDR3 sequence: CASSLVFDVNEQFF. CDR3 nucleotide sequence: TGTGCCAGCAGTCTCGTGTTCGATGTAAATGAGCAGTTCTTC.

The chain joins TRBV5-4 to TRBJ1-6; D is uncertain. The CDR3 extends over 15 amino acids. V gave up 4 bases and J gave up 1 base, with 9 bases separating them. Germline CDR1 SGHNT, CDR2 YYREEE (reference sequence). The CDR3 sequence: CASSGGESYNSPLHF. CDR3 coding DNA: TGTGCCAGCAGCGGCGGTGAGTCCTATAATTCACCCCTCCACTTT. Looking up the rest from reference TRBV5-4 and TRBJ1-6 gives the full variable domain: ETGVTQSPTHLIKTRGQQVTLRCSSQSGHNTVSWYQQALGQGPQFIFQYYREEENGRGNFPPRFSGLQFPNYSSELNVNALELDDSALYLCASSGGESYNSPLHFGNGTRLTVT.

The rearrangement uses TRBV5-1 and TRBJ2-3; 9 bases are shared with TRBD2. CDR1 and CDR2 (germline): SGHRS, YFSETQ. The CDR3 has 16 amino acids. V gave up 7 bases and J gave up 3 bases; unmatched junction bases: 12. CDR3 region: CASSHGTSRGTDTQYF. DNA for the CDR3: TGCGCCAGCTCCCACGGGACTAGCCGGGGGACAGATACGCAGTATTTT.

This sequence joins TRBV7-9 and TRBJ2-3; no firm D call. The CDR3 covers 18 residues. Germline CDR1 is SEHNR and CDR2 is FQNEAQ (reference sequence). V lost 0 bases and J 4 bases, leaving 20 bases between the germline ends. The CDR3 sequence: CASSLALGTAGEADTQYF. The CDR3 nucleotides are TGTGCCAGCAGCTTAGCTCTCGGAACAGCCGGCGAGGCAGATACGCAGTATTTT.

The V and J genes are TRBV5-6 and TRBJ1-1; D gene unclear. CDR1 is SGHDT, CDR2 YYEEEE, per germline. This CDR3 region has 14 residues. Trimming left V 0 bases short and J 1 base short, with 7 bases between. The CDR3 reads CASSLEQQNTEAFF. The CDR3 DNA sequence: TGTGCCAGCAGCTTGGAACAGCAGAACACTGAAGCTTTCTTT.

The chain is built from TRBV9 and TRBJ2-5; 14 bases fit TRBD2. The CDR3 totals 15 residues. Germline values: CDR1 SGDLS, CDR2 YYNGEE. Trimming cost V 4 bases and J 4 bases; bases outside gene matches: 3. The CDR3 nucleotides are TGTGCCAGCAGCCCCGGACTAGCGGGAGGAGAGACCCAGTACTTC. It specifies CASSPGLAGGETQYF. The whole variable domain, filled in from reference TRBV9 and TRBJ2-5, reads DSGVTQTPKHLITATGQRVTLRCSPRSGDLSVYWYQQSLDQGLQFLIQYYNGEERAKGNILERFSAQQFPDLHSELNLSSLELGDSALYFCASSPGLAGGETQYFGPGTRLLVL.

The chain employs TRBV18 and TRBJ1-5; D not resolved. Trimming cost V 6 bases and J 4 bases, with 16 bases left between them. This CDR3 has 15 residues. Germline V gene lookup returns CDR1 KGHSH and CDR2 LQKENI. This CDR3 reads CASSHAGNKNQPQHF. CDR3 in DNA: TGTGCCAGCTCCCATGCGGGGAACAAAAATCAGCCCCAGCATTTT.

This chain joins TRBV11-2 and TRBJ2-7; 7 nucleotides agree with TRBD1. Germline CDR1 and CDR2: SGHAT and FQNNGV. The V segment lost 3 bases and the J segment 2 bases; nucleotides outside the gene matches: 10. This CDR3 has 16 amino acids. CDR3 DNA: TGTGCCAGCAGCTTGAAGCTCCAGGGGGAACCCTACGAGCAGTACTTC. Translation: CASSLKLQGEPYEQYF.

The CDR3 coding sequence is TGCAGCGTTGGTAGGGGGGATGGCTACACCTTC. This translates into CSVGRGDGYTF. The J gene is TRBJ1-2, the V gene TRBV29-1, with TRBD1 as a possible D gene (6 bases). Germline V gene data show CDR1 as SQVTM and CDR2 as ANQGSEA. Deletions cut 4 bases from V and 6 bases from J, with 9 bases between. The CDR3 consists of 11 residues.

This chain joins TRBV14 and TRBJ2-7; D is undetermined. The germline V gene has CDR1 SGHDN and CDR2 FVKESK. This CDR3 has 17 amino acids. The V end was cut by 5 bases, the J end by 2 bases, with 22 bases between. CDR3 amino acids: CASSDGAGPAFPYEQYF. CDR3 coding DNA: TGTGCCAGCAGCGACGGTGCAGGACCCGCATTCCCCTACGAGCAGTACTTC.

The V gene is TRBV6-6, the J gene TRBJ2-5; D unresolved. The germline gives CDR1 MNHNY, CDR2 SVGAGI (reference sequence). This CDR3 spans 11 amino acids. Trimming shortened V by 5 bases and J by 4 bases, and 5 bases separated the two germline ends. Written as DNA, the CDR3 is TGTGCCAGCAGTGCTGGAGAGACCCAGTACTTC. Translating it yields CASSAGETQYF.

The CDR3 bases are TGTGCCTTCGACCGGGACAATTACGAGCAGTACTTC. Encoded protein: CAFDRDNYEQYF. The V call is TRBV30, the J call TRBJ2-7; D is possibly TRBD1 (6 bases). V was shortened by 7 bases and J by 4 bases, with 14 bases between the two germline ends. Per germline, CDR1 GTSNPN and CDR2 SVGIG (reference sequence). The CDR3 is made up of 12 amino acids. The variable domain in full, completed from reference TRBV30 and TRBJ2-7, reads SQTIHQWPATLVQPVGSPLSLECTVEGTSNPNLYWYRQAAGRGLQLLFYSVGIGQISSEVPQNLSASRPQDRQFILSSKKLLLSDSGFYLCAFDRDNYEQYFGPGTRLTVT.

This chain joins TRBV9 and TRBJ2-7, with D perhaps TRBD2 (7 bases). The CDR3 is 15 amino acids. The V and J ends lost 0 bases and 3 bases respectively, with 13 bases between them. CDR1 and CDR2 from the germline V gene are SGDLS and YYNGEE. CDR3: CASSVDGGAYYEQYF. The CDR3, as DNA: TGTGCCAGCAGCGTAGATGGGGGGGCCTACTACGAGCAGTACTTC.

The chain has TRBV5-1 and TRBJ2-1, with TRBD2 matching 10 bases. The CDR3 sequence is 16 residues long. V lost 7 bases, J lost 3 bases, and 10 bases stayed unmatched. Looked up from germline, CDR1 is SGHRS and CDR2 is YFSETQ. The CDR3 region is CASGSGTSENYNEQFF. The CDR3, as DNA: TGCGCCAGCGGAAGCGGGACTAGCGAGAACTACAATGAGCAGTTCTTC.

V is TRBV10-1 and J is TRBJ2-2; 11 bases match TRBD1. The germline CDR1 and CDR2 sequences are WNHNN and SYGVQD (reference sequence). The CDR3 extends over 14 amino acids. The J segment lost 4 bases and the V segment lost 6 bases, leaving 1 base of the junction unmatched. CDR3 nucleotide sequence: TGCGCCAGCAGCGGGACAGGGGGCACCGGGGAGCTGTTTTTT. Translation: CASSGTGGTGELFF.

The chain couples TRBV5-6 to TRBJ2-3, with TRBD1 matching over 7 bases. CDR1 SGHDT and CDR2 YYEEEE come from the germline V gene. The CDR3 consists of 15 residues. V lost 0 bases, J lost 4 bases, and 5 bases stayed unmatched. CDR3 region: CASSLEGAGADTQYF. CDR3 coding DNA: TGTGCCAGCAGCTTGGAGGGGGCCGGAGCAGATACGCAGTATTTT.

The chain recombines TRBV5-6 with TRBJ2-1; 7 bases fit TRBD2. The V gene's germline CDR1 is SGHDT and CDR2 YYEEEE. The CDR3 has 14 residues. V gave up 3 bases and J gave up 1 base; unmatched junction bases: 1. The CDR3 DNA reads TGTGCCAGCAGCTGGGACTATTCCTACAATGAGCAGTTCTTC. Residues: CASSWDYSYNEQFF.

This rearrangement joins TRBV28 to TRBJ2-1; possible D gene TRBD2, 6 bases. CDR1 MDHEN and CDR2 SYDVKM come from the germline V gene. Trimming removed 4 bases at V and 3 bases at J, with 13 bases between. The CDR3 runs 15 residues. The CDR3 reads CASSWGETYYNEQFF. In nucleotides, the CDR3 is TGTGCCAGCAGTTGGGGGGAGACATACTACAATGAGCAGTTCTTC.

The rearrangement joins TRBV19 to TRBJ1-5; D unclear. The CDR3 consists of 14 residues. Germline values: CDR1 LNHDA, CDR2 SQIVND (reference sequence). Trimming took off 6 bases at V and 2 bases at J, with 11 bases between the two ends. CDR3 bases: TGTGCCAGTAGGGGCAGTCAGGGCAATCAGCCCCAGCATTTT. Amino acid sequence: CASRGSQGNQPQHF.

V and J are TRBV27 and TRBJ1-2; D unclear. The CDR3 is 13 amino acids. V was shortened by 3 bases and J by 2 bases, with 7 bases between the two germline ends. CDR1 and CDR2 from the germline V gene are MNHEY and SMNVEV (reference sequence). CDR3 amino acids: CASSFFQNYGYTF. The CDR3 region has the DNA TGTGCCAGCAGTTTCTTTCAAAACTATGGCTACACCTTC.

The chain combines TRBV4-1 with TRBJ2-7; D unresolved. CDR1 is MGHRA, CDR2 YSYEKL, per germline. Trimming shortened V by 4 bases and J by 0 bases, and 13 bases separated the two germline ends. The CDR3 has 15 residues. CDR3 nucleotide sequence: TGCGCCAGCAGCCCCCTTATTGGGTCCTCCTACGAGCAGTACTTC. Protein: CASSPLIGSSYEQYF.

The chain carries TRBV29-1 and TRBJ1-1; D is uncertain. The CDR3 has 11 residues. Trimming took 4 bases from V and 8 from J, leaving 11 bases between them. CDR1 SQVTM and CDR2 ANQGSEA come from the germline V gene. In DNA form, the CDR3 reads TGCAGCGTTGTGGCTTCCTCCGAAGCTTTCTTT. This encodes CSVVASSEAFF.

DNA for the CDR3: TGTGCCAGCAGCCCGAGACTCACGGCTTACGAGCAGTACTTC. This gives the protein CASSPRLTAYEQYF. V and J are TRBV7-9 and TRBJ2-7, with D unclear. CDR1 SEHNR and CDR2 FQNEAQ come from the germline V gene (reference sequence). V lost 5 bases, J lost 4 bases, and 15 bases lay in between. CDR3 length equals 14 residues.

The V and J genes are TRBV4-1 and TRBJ2-3, with 8 bases lining up with TRBD2. The CDR3 spans 15 residues. Germline V gives CDR1 MGHRA, CDR2 YSYEKL. After removal of 1 base from V and 4 bases from J, the junction contained 4 bases not matched to a gene. The CDR3 is CASSQVAGGADTQYF. For the CDR3, the DNA is TGCGCCAGCAGCCAAGTGGCGGGGGGCGCAGATACGCAGTATTTT.

This sequence joins TRBV6-4 and TRBJ1-1; 7 positions match TRBD1. The germline V gene encodes CDR1 MRHNA and CDR2 SNTAGT. J lost 2 bases, V lost 9 bases, and 12 bases had no gene match. The CDR3 runs to 15 residues. DNA for the CDR3: TGTGCCAGATTGGGGAGGGGGCGCGGAAACACTGAAGCTTTCTTT. Residues: CARLGRGRGNTEAFF.